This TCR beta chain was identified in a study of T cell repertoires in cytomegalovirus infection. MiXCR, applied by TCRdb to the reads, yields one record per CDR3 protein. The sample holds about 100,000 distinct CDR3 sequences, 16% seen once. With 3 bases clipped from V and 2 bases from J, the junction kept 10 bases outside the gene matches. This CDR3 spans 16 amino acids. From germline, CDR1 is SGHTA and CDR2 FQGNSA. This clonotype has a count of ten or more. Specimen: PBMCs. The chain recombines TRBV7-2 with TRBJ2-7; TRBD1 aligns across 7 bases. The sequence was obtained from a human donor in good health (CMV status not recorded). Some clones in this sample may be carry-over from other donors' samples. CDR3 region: CASSLTGQTITYEQYF. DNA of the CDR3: TGTGCCAGCAGCTTGACGGGACAGACAATAACCTACGAGCAGTACTTC.